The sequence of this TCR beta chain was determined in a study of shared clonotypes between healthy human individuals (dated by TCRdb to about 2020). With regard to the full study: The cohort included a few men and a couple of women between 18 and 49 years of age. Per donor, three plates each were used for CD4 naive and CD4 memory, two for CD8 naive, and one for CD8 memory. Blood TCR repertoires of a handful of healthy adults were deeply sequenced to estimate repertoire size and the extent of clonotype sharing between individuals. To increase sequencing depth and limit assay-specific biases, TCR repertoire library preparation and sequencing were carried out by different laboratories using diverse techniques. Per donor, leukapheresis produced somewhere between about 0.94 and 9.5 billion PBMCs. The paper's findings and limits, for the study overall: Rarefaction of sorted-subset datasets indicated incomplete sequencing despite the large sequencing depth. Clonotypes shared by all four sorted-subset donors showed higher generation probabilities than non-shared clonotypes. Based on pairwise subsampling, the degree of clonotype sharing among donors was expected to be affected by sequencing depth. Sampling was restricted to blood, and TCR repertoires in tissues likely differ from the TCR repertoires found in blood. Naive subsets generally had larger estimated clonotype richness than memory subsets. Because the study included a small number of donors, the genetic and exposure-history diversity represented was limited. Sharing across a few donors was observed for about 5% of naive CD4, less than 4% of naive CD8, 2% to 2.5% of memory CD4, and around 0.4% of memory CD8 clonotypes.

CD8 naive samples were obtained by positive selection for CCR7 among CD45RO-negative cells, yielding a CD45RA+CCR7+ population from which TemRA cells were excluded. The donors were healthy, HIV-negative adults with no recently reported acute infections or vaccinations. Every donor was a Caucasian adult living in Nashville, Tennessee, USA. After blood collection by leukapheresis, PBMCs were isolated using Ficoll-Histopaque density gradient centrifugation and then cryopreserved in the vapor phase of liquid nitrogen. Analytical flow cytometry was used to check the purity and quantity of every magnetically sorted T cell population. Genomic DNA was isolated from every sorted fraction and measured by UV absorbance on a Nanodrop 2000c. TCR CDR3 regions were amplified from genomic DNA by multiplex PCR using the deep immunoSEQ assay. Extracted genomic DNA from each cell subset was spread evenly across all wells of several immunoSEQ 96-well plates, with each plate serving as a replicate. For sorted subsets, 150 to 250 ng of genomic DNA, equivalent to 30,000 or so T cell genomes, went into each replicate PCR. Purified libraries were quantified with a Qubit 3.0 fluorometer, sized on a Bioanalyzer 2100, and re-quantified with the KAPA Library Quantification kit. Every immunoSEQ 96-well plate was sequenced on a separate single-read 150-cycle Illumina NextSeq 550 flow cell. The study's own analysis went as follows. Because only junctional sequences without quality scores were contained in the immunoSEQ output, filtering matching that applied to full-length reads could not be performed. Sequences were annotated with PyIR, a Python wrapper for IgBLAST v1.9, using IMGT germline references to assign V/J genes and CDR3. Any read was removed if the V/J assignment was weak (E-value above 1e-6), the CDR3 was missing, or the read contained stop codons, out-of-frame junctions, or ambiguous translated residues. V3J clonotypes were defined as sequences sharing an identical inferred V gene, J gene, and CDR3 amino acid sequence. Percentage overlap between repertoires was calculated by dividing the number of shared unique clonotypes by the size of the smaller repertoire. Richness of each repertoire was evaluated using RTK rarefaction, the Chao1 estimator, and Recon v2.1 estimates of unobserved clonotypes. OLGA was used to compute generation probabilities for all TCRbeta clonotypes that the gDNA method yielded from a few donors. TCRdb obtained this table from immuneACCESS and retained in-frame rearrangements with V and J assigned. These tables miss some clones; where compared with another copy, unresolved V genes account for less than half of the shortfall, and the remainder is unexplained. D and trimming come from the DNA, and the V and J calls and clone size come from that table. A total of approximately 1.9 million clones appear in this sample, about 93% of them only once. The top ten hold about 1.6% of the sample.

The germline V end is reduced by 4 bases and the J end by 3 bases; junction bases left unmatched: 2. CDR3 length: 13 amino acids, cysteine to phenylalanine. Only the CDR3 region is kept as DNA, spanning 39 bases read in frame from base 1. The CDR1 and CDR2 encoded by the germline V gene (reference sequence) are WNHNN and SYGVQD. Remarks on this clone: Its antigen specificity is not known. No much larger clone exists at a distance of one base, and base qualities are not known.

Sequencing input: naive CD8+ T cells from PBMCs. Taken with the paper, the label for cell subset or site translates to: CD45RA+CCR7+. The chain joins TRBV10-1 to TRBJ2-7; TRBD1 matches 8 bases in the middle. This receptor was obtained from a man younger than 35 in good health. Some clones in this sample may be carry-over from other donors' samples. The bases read TGCGCCAGCAGTGTAGGGACAGGCTACGAGCAGTACTTC. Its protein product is CASSVGTGYEQYF.